The 6 T cell receptor beta chains listed next were all sequenced from one sample in a study of blood T cell repertoires in COVID-19. The method was immunoSEQ multiplex PCR; TCRdb's version includes in-frame clones alone and lacks a portion of them. This table holds 95,000 to 130,000 clones, roughly 85% found once. Sequencing was carried out using peripheral blood. All receptors derive from a man aged 25 to 40 with acute or convalescent COVID-19.

This clone was detected only once. This chain uses TRBV15 with TRBJ2-5; a possible D gene is TRBD1 (5 bases). Trimming removed 4 bases from V and 2 bases from J, with 14 bases in between. In germline, CDR1 is LNHNV, CDR2 YYDKDF (reference sequence). This CDR3 has 15 amino acids. The CDR3 loop is CATSTSAGWQETQYF. The CDR3 DNA is TGTGCCACCAGCACTTCGGCAGGGTGGCAAGAGACCCAGTACTTC.

The count of this clone is one. This chain connects TRBV5-4 to TRBJ2-1; perhaps TRBD2 as D (7 bases). The CDR3 extends over 15 amino acids. Germline V gene sequence: CDR1 SGHNT, CDR2 YYREEE (reference sequence). With 4 bases removed from V and 7 bases from J, the gap between germline ends came to 18 bases. This CDR3 reads CASSPVGGGFNEQFF. The CDR3 bases are TGTGCCAGCAGCCCCGTGGGCGGGGGCTTTAATGAGCAGTTCTTC.

V gene TRBV29-1 combines with J gene TRBJ2-3, with 9 bases identical to TRBD2. With V trimmed by 3 bases and J by 6 bases, 7 bases remained unmatched. This CDR3 has 14 amino acids. CDR1 is SQVTM and CDR2 is ANQGSEA in the germline V gene. The CDR3 nucleotides read TGCAGCGTTGACCGAGCGGGAGGAGGGGATACGCAGTATTTT. Residues: CSVDRAGGGDTQYF.

The table lists this clone with many counts. The V gene is TRBV15, the J gene TRBJ1-2; maybe TRBD1 (6 bases). V lost 4 bases and J 8 bases, leaving 14 bases between the germline ends. Germline V CDR1 and CDR2: LNHNV, YYDKDF (reference sequence). This CDR3 has 13 amino acids. This CDR3 reads CATSTRTGQGYTF. In DNA form, the CDR3 reads TGTGCCACCAGCACGCGAACAGGGCAAGGCTACACCTTC. Full variable domain (missing parts from reference TRBV15 and TRBJ1-2): DAMVIQNPRYQVTQFGKPVTLSCSQTLNHNVMYWYQQKSSQAPKLLFHYYDKDFNNEADTPDNFQSRRPNTSFCFLDIRSPGLGDTAMYLCATSTRTGQGYTFGSGTRLTVV.

This sequence joins TRBV28 and TRBJ2-1, with a weak D call TRBD2 (7 bases). V lost 3 bases, J lost 1 base, and 13 bases lay in between. Per germline, CDR1 MDHEN and CDR2 SYDVKM. The CDR3 contains 16 residues. This CDR3 is CASSLWGGRSYNEQFF. The DNA of the CDR3 is TGTGCCAGCAGTTTGTGGGGGGGGCGTTCCTACAATGAGCAGTTCTTC.

This chain connects TRBV11-2 to TRBJ2-5; 9 nucleotides agree with TRBD1. Germline CDR1 is SGHAT and CDR2 is FQNNGV. This CDR3 spans 15 amino acids. The J segment lost 5 bases and the V segment lost 1 base, leaving 5 bases of the junction unmatched. The CDR3: CASSLGGTGMETQYF. The CDR3, as DNA: TGTGCCAGCAGCTTAGGCGGGACAGGGATGGAGACCCAGTACTTC.